These 3 T cell receptor beta chains were all obtained from the same sample, sequenced in a study of blood T cell repertoires in COVID-19. TCRdb keeps only in-frame clones here, not all; method: immunoSEQ multiplex PCR. This sample carries approximately 140,000 clones, roughly 90% of them seen once, and the ten largest clones take under 3%. The material sequenced was peripheral blood. All receptors derive from a human donor in a cohort sampled during active COVID-19.

The chain has TRBV4-1 and TRBJ2-2, with 7 bases lining up with TRBD1. The junction had 15 bases not matched to a gene; V was cut back by 6 bases and J by 5 bases. This CDR3 is built from 17 residues. Germline CDR1 is MGHRA and CDR2 is YSYEKL. CDR3 residues: CASSPAKTGIRTGELFF. The CDR3 bases are TGCGCCAGCAGTCCAGCAAAGACAGGGATTAGGACCGGGGAGCTGTTTTTT.

The genes are TRBV6-6 and TRBJ1-4, with D unclear. This CDR3 region has 15 residues. Germline CDR1 reads MNHNY; CDR2 reads SVGAGI (reference sequence). The V and J ends lost 7 bases and 2 bases respectively, with 14 bases between them. The CDR3 nucleotides are TGTGCCAGCACGGTAACGGCAGCGACTAATGAAAAACTGTTTTTT. Translating gives CASTVTAATNEKLFF.

The chain joins TRBV3-1 (or the pseudogene TRBV3-2) to TRBJ1-3; 8 bases map to TRBD1. The CDR3 loop spans 14 amino acids. The V segment lost 7 bases and the J segment 0 bases; nucleotides outside the gene matches: 2. Germline V gives CDR1 LGHDT, CDR2 YNNKEL (reference sequence). This CDR3 is CASTGTGSGNTIYF. The DNA for the CDR3 is TGTGCCAGCACCGGGACAGGCTCTGGAAACACCATATATTTT.